Listed here are 26 T cell receptor beta chains from one sample, sequenced in a study of blood T cell repertoires in COVID-19. Profiling relied on immunoSEQ multiplex PCR, and the TCRdb table lists in-frame clones only, not all of them. The sample lists fewer than 250,000 clones, about 83% seen once, with about 8.9% in the top ten. Sequenced sample: peripheral blood. The receptors stem from a woman aged 50 to 65 with acute or convalescent COVID-19.

V is TRBV12-3 or TRBV12-4 and J is TRBJ1-2; D not certain. Trimming cost V 5 bases and J 8 bases, with 12 bases left between them. The CDR3 is 12 amino acids. CDR3 DNA: TGTGCCAGCAGTCCCACGGTTCGCGGCTACACCTTC. Protein product: CASSPTVRGYTF.

The chain combines TRBV25-1 with TRBJ2-2, with 10 bases that match TRBD2. This CDR3 has 15 residues. Trimming took 5 bases from V and 9 from J; bases not matched to a gene: 9. In germline, CDR1 is MGHDK, CDR2 SYGVNS. The CDR3 DNA reads as TGTGCCAGCAGTCCACGCCTAGCGGGAGATAGGGAGCTGTTTTTT. Translation: CASSPRLAGDRELFF.

V and J are TRBV27 and TRBJ2-5; D is ambiguous. The CDR3 runs to 13 residues. The germline V gene has CDR1 MNHEY and CDR2 SMNVEV (reference sequence). With 3 bases removed from V and 3 bases from J, the gap between germline ends came to 8 bases. CDR3 protein: CASSLRLEETQYF. For the CDR3, the DNA is TGTGCCAGCAGTTTGCGACTGGAAGAGACCCAGTACTTC.

This chain connects TRBV3-1 (or the pseudogene TRBV3-2) to TRBJ1-5, with 8 bases aligning to TRBD1. The CDR3 has 15 residues. V was pared by 1 base and J by 7 bases, with 6 bases of the junction left unmatched. Germline CDR1 and CDR2: LGHDT and YNNKEL (reference sequence). CDR3 coding DNA: TGTGCCAGCAGCCAAGGGACAGGGTTGGGGCAGCCCCAGCATTTT. The encoded protein is CASSQGTGLGQPQHF.

The chain joins TRBV28 to TRBJ1-2; D is perhaps TRBD1 (6 bases). CDR1 and CDR2 (germline): MDHEN, SYDVKM. The ends were cut back, 5 bases at V and 8 bases at J, with 21 bases in the middle. CDR3 size: 15 residues. CDR3 sequence reads: CASSPLGGASAGYTF. For the CDR3, the DNA is TGTGCCAGCAGTCCCCTGGGGGGGGCCTCAGCCGGCTACACCTTC.

This clone was seen just once. The chain couples TRBV7-6 to TRBJ2-2; TRBD1 agrees at 7 bases. Germline CDR1 is SGHVS and CDR2 is FNYEAQ. This CDR3 comprises 16 residues. V lost 5 bases and J lost 0; bases outside the gene matches: 6. The CDR3 sequence is CASSPRGTTNTGELFF. The CDR3 DNA is TGTGCCAGCAGCCCCAGGGGGACAACGAACACCGGGGAGCTGTTTTTT.

This chain uses TRBV5-1 with TRBJ2-1; D ambiguous. V dropped 0 bases and J dropped 4 bases, with 11 bases sitting between them. Germline V gives CDR1 SGHRS, CDR2 YFSETQ. The CDR3 totals 15 residues. The CDR3 region is CASSLAGATYNEQFF. In DNA, the CDR3 is TGCGCCAGCAGCTTGGCAGGTGCGACATACAATGAGCAGTTCTTC.

V is TRBV27 and J is TRBJ1-2; TRBD1 agrees at 7 bases. This CDR3 spans 14 amino acids. CDR1 is MNHEY and CDR2 is SMNVEV in the germline V gene (reference sequence). The V and J ends lost 0 bases and 4 bases, in that order; junction bases with no gene match: 2. The CDR3 DNA reads TGTGCCAGCAGTTTATCGGCAGGGGGCTATGGCTACACCTTC. Residues: CASSLSAGGYGYTF.

The genes are TRBV7-9 and TRBJ1-2, with a tentative D call TRBD1 (5 bases). V gave up 4 bases and J gave up 8 bases, with 14 bases separating them. Germline values: CDR1 SEHNR, CDR2 FQNEAQ (reference sequence). The CDR3 spans 13 residues. CDR3 sequence reads: CASSWGTGGGYTF. For the CDR3, the DNA is TGTGCCAGCAGCTGGGGGACTGGAGGGGGCTACACCTTC.

The gene calls are TRBV19 and TRBJ2-7; D is undetermined. In germline, CDR1 is LNHDA, CDR2 SQIVND (reference sequence). The V end lost 9 bases, the J end lost 5 bases, and 14 bases lay between the germline ends. The CDR3 totals 12 residues. Written as DNA, the CDR3 is TGTGCCAGCCTAGTGGATCCAGACGAGCAGTACTTC. Encoded protein: CASLVDPDEQYF.

This chain uses TRBV7-2 with TRBJ2-5; 13 bases fit TRBD2. Germline CDR1 reads SGHTA; CDR2 reads FQGNSA. The V gene end was trimmed by 0 bases and the J gene end by 5 bases; junction bases not matched to a gene: 9. The CDR3 has 18 amino acids. The CDR3 DNA reads as TGTGCCAGCAGCTTAGCGCTCATGACTAGCGGGAGGTTCGAGACCCAGTACTTC. Amino acids: CASSLALMTSGRFETQYF.

The CDR3 region is CATSPRVSSYEQYF. The CDR3 DNA follows: TGTGCCACCAGCCCTCGCGTGAGCTCCTACGAGCAGTACTTC. The J gene is TRBJ2-7, the V gene TRBV15; D call uncertain. Germline V gene sequence: CDR1 LNHNV, CDR2 YYDKDF (reference sequence). V lost 5 bases and J lost 0, with 11 bases in between. This CDR3 contains 14 residues. Supplemented by reference TRBV15 and TRBJ2-7, the full variable domain reads DAMVIQNPRYQVTQFGKPVTLSCSQTLNHNVMYWYQQKSSQAPKLLFHYYDKDFNNEADTPDNFQSRRPNTSFCFLDIRSPGLGDTAMYLCATSPRVSSYEQYFGPGTRLTVT.

This chain connects TRBV19 to TRBJ1-2; 12 bases map to TRBD1. Germline CDR1 LNHDA, CDR2 SQIVND (reference sequence). The junction had 10 bases not matched to a gene; V was cut back by 6 bases and J by 8 bases. The CDR3 spans 15 residues. DNA of the CDR3: TGTGCCAGTAGGGCCCGGGGACAGGGGGCAAAAGGCTACACCTTC. It encodes CASRARGQGAKGYTF.

This clone is a singleton in its sample. V gene TRBV5-6 combines with J gene TRBJ1-6; 10 positions agree with TRBD1. CDR1 is SGHDT, CDR2 YYEEEE, per germline. The CDR3 length is 14 residues. The V segment lost 2 bases and the J segment 9 bases; nucleotides outside the gene matches: 2. Here the CDR3 DNA reads TGTGCCAGCAGCTTAGGGACAGGGGCTTCACCCCTCCACTTT. Protein product: CASSLGTGASPLHF.

This clone was picked up a small number of times. The rearrangement uses TRBV7-2 and TRBJ2-1; 8 nucleotides align to TRBD2. This CDR3 spans 16 amino acids. V was clipped by 1 base and J by 10 bases; unmatched bases: 12. Germline values: CDR1 SGHTA, CDR2 FQGNSA. The CDR3 nucleotides read TGTGCCAGCAGCTTAGTTCAGGTAGCGGGACGACAGGAGCAGTTCTTC. This encodes CASSLVQVAGRQEQFF. The variable domain in full, with the rest retrieved from reference TRBV7-2 and TRBJ2-1, is GAGVSQSPSNKVTEKGKDVELRCDPISGHTALYWYRQSLGQGLEFLIYFQGNSAPDKSGLPSDRFSAERTGGSVSTLTIQRTQQEDSAVYLCASSLVQVAGRQEQFFGPGTRLTVL.

This rearrangement joins TRBV6-5 to TRBJ2-2; perhaps TRBD2 as D (5 bases). The V gene lost 8 bases and the J gene lost 6 bases, with 13 bases spanning the gap. There are 13 residues in the CDR3. The germline gives CDR1 MNHEY, CDR2 SVGAGI. Written as DNA, the CDR3 is TGTGCCAGCCGCGAATCCGGGGCCGGGGAGCTGTTTTTT. Its protein product is CASRESGAGELFF.

This CDR3 reads CASKTQGSGANVLTF. The CDR3 bases are TGTGCCAGCAAAACTCAGGGGTCTGGGGCCAACGTCCTGACTTTC. V and J are TRBV7-2 and TRBJ2-6, with D possibly being TRBD1 (6 bases). The germline V and J ends were trimmed by 7 bases and 1 base, with 11 bases remaining between them. The length of the CDR3 is 15 residues. CDR1 is SGHTA, CDR2 FQGNSA, per germline.

The chain carries TRBV7-2 and TRBJ2-7; TRBD2 matches 9 bases. The V and J ends lost 3 bases and 5 bases, in that order; junction bases with no gene match: 8. The germline V gene has CDR1 SGHTA and CDR2 FQGNSA. This CDR3 has 15 amino acids. The DNA of the CDR3 is TGTGCCAGCAGCTTGAGGACTAGCGCCCCCAACGAGCAGTACTTC. Translation: CASSLRTSAPNEQYF.

The chain is built from TRBV7-3 and TRBJ2-3, with D possibly being TRBD2 (5 bases). V was shortened by 1 base and J by 5 bases, with 7 bases between the two germline ends. CDR1 and CDR2 (germline): SGHTA, FQGTGA. This CDR3 is 13 amino acids long. The CDR3 nucleotides read TGTGCCAGCAGCTTAAACCGGGAAGATACGCAGTATTTT. It is translated as CASSLNREDTQYF.

V gene TRBV2 combines with J gene TRBJ2-3; TRBD2 is a possible D gene (6 bases). Trimming removed 4 bases at V and 4 bases at J, with 9 bases between. Germline CDR1 SNHLY, CDR2 FYNNEI. The CDR3 is 13 residues long. The CDR3 loop is CASSAGESDTQYF. Written as DNA, the CDR3 is TGTGCCAGCAGTGCGGGGGAATCAGATACGCAGTATTTT.

The J gene is TRBJ2-7, the V gene TRBV23-1, with 11 bases lining up with TRBD1. TRBV23-1 is given ORF status, its function remaining uncertain. This CDR3 region has 16 residues. Trimming removed 6 bases from V and 5 bases from J; junction bases left unmatched: 12. CDR3 nucleotide sequence: TGCGCCAGCAGGGGACAGGGGGTAGGATGGAGTGACGAGCAGTACTTC. Protein product: CASRGQGVGWSDEQYF.

This clone was seen once. CDR3 DNA: TGTGCCAGCAGCTTAATGTCAGGGTTAGGAATAAATGAGCAGTTCTTC. Protein product: CASSLMSGLGINEQFF. V is TRBV7-3 and J is TRBJ2-1; possible D gene TRBD1, 5 bases. Per germline, CDR1 SGHTA and CDR2 FQGTGA. The CDR3 runs to 16 residues. Between the trimmed V and J ends, which lost 1 base and 7 bases, there was a span of 17 bases.

The rearrangement links TRBV6-5 to TRBJ1-6, with 8 positions matching TRBD1. This CDR3 contains 15 residues. Per germline, CDR1 MNHEY and CDR2 SVGAGI. J lost 10 bases, V lost 6 bases, and 11 bases had no gene match. The CDR3 sequence is CASSYQTGADSPLHF. The CDR3 nucleotides are TGTGCCAGCAGCTATCAGACAGGGGCAGACTCACCCCTCCACTTT.

The chain joins TRBV5-5 to TRBJ1-5; D perhaps matches TRBD1 (6 bases). This CDR3 contains 15 residues. CDR1 is SGHKS and CDR2 is YYEKEE in the germline V gene (reference sequence). V was clipped by 4 bases and J by 7 bases, with 18 bases between them. CDR3 nucleotides: TGTGCCAGCAGCCCCGGTGGGGGGGCCGGGCAGCCCCAGCATTTT. This sequence encodes CASSPGGGAGQPQHF. Filled out from reference TRBV5-5 and TRBJ1-5, the complete variable domain reads DAGVTQSPTHLIKTRGQQVTLRCSPISGHKSVSWYQQVLGQGPQFIFQYYEKEERGRGNFPDRFSARQFPNYSSELNVNALLLGDSALYLCASSPGGGAGQPQHFGDGTRLSIL.

The chain has TRBV2 and TRBJ1-2; 7 nucleotides agree with TRBD1. The CDR3 is made up of 12 amino acids. CDR1 is SNHLY and CDR2 is FYNNEI in the germline V gene. After removal of 6 bases from V and 4 bases from J, the junction contained 2 bases not matched to a gene. CDR3 DNA sequence: TGTGCCAGCAGCGGGGACAGCTATGGCTACACCTTC. It codes for CASSGDSYGYTF.

The V gene is TRBV5-8, the J gene TRBJ1-4, with 10 bases that match TRBD1. The CDR3 extends over 15 amino acids. J lost 5 bases, V lost 1 base, and 2 bases had no gene match. The V gene's germline CDR1 is SGHTS and CDR2 YDEGEE. The DNA for the CDR3 is TGTGCCAGCAGCTTGCCGACAGGGGGCAATGAAAAACTGTTTTTT. Its protein is CASSLPTGGNEKLFF.